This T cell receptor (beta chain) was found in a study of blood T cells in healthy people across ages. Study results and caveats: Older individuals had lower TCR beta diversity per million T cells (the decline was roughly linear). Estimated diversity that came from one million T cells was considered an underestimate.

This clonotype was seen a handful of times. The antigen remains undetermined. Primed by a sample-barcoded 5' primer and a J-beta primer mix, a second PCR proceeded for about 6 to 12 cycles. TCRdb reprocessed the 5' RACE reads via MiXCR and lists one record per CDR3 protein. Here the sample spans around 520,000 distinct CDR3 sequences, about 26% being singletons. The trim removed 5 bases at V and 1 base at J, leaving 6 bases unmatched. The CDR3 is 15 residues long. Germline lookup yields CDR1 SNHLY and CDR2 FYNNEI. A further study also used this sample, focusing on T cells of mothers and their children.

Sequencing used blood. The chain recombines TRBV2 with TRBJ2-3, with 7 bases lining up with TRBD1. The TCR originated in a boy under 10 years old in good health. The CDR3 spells CASSSKGAGTDTQYF. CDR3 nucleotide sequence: TGTGCCAGCAGTTCGAAGGGGGCGGGCACAGATACGCAGTATTTT.